This T cell receptor (beta chain) was found in a study of T cells in Graves' hyperthyroidism and ophthalmopathy. Study findings and constraints: The model predicted ophthalmopathy a median approximately seven months before onset.

RNA transcripts provided the source from which TCR beta CDR3 regions were amplified. First-round RT-PCR of the TCR CDR3 relied on the HTBI primer set. TCRdb reprocessed the multiplex PCR reads with MiXCR, giving one entry per CDR3 protein. The sample includes almost 600,000 distinct CDR3 sequences, approximately 15% of them seen just once. Losses at the gene ends were 2 bases for V and 10 bases for J; bases not matched to a gene: 16. CDR1 LNHNV and CDR2 YYDKDF come from the germline V gene (reference sequence). This CDR3 is 18 amino acids long. The sample of blood was obtained at first hyperthyroidism diagnosis (before any ophthalmopathy symptoms). Using more than 8 ml of fresh peripheral blood, PBMCs were prepared. Regarding this clonotype: Its antigen is unidentified.

The chain joins TRBV15 to TRBJ2-1; 11 bases align to TRBD1. The material sequenced was blood. The receptor was isolated from a woman in her 30s with Graves' hyperthyroidism that later progressed to Graves' ophthalmopathy. The CDR3 loop reads CATSRRPIRTGGPAEQFF. DNA of the CDR3: TGTGCCACCAGCAGACGGCCAATACGGACAGGGGGCCCGGCCGAGCAGTTCTTC.